One sample yielded the 29 T cell receptor beta chains listed below, sequenced in a study of T cells after yellow fever vaccination. Via MiXCR, TCRdb re-called the 5' RACE reads, giving one row per CDR3 protein. The sample has around 350,000 distinct CDR3 sequences; under 7.5% are singletons. The sequenced sample was PBMCs, obtained 5 days after the yellow fever booster vaccination. Receptor source: a young man who received the YFV17D yellow fever vaccine.

This clonotype was seen repeatedly, ten times or more. This chain joins TRBV7-2 and TRBJ2-4; possible D gene TRBD2, 6 bases. Trimming removed 2 bases from V and 0 bases from J, with 8 bases in between. The CDR3 is made up of 15 amino acids. Germline V CDR1 and CDR2: SGHTA, FQGNSA. The CDR3 here is CASSLMGLAKNIQYF. For the CDR3, the DNA is TGTGCCAGCAGCTTAATGGGACTAGCCAAAAACATTCAGTACTTC.

The rearrangement joins TRBV12-3 or TRBV12-4 to TRBJ2-1, with D perhaps TRBD2 (7 bases). Trimming shortened V by 2 bases and J by 14 bases, and 13 bases separated the two germline ends. The CDR3 has 12 amino acids. The CDR3 DNA reads TGTGCCAGCAGTTTACCTAGGGGGGGGGAGTTCTTC. Translation: CASSLPRGGEFF.

The chain employs TRBV20-1 and TRBJ2-7, with TRBD2 as a possible D gene (6 bases). CDR1 and CDR2 (germline): DFQATT, SNEGSKA (reference sequence). V lost 5 bases, J lost 3 bases, and 26 bases lay in between. There are 17 residues in the CDR3. The CDR3 DNA is TGCAGTGCTTGTGATGTCACCAGGCTGGGGGGATACTACGAGCAGTACTTC. Residues: CSACDVTRLGGYYEQYF.

Concerning this clonotype: A much larger clone is a single base away; this may be a read error. The chain combines TRBV6-2 or TRBV6-3 with TRBJ2-1; D is unresolved. The CDR3 runs 12 residues. The germline gives CDR1 MNHEY, CDR2 SVGEGT. The V end was cut by 1 base, the J end by 5 bases, with 3 bases between. CDR3 nucleotide sequence: TGTGCCAGCAGTTACTTCCACAATGAGCAGTTCTTC. This gives the protein CASSYFHNEQFF.

V gene TRBV6-5 combines with J gene TRBJ2-3, with D hard to call. Trimming left V 4 bases short and J 2 bases short, with 7 bases between. The CDR3 sequence is 13 residues long. CDR1 MNHEY and CDR2 SVGAGI come from the germline V gene. The CDR3 bases are TGTGCCAGCAGTTGCAGATCCACAGATACGCAGTATTTT. Protein: CASSCRSTDTQYF.

Points on this clonotype: Compared with germline, one end of the junction differs, possibly owing to a read error. The chain combines TRBV29-1 with TRBJ2-2; 15 nucleotides agree with TRBD2. The CDR3 runs 17 residues. Germline values: CDR1 SQVTM, CDR2 ANQGSEA. The CDR3 region has the DNA TGCAGCGCAGGAGGACTAGCGGGAGGGGTTAACATCGGGGAGCTGTTTTTT. This translates into CSAGGLAGGVNIGELFF.

This clonotype turned up a few times. The V gene is TRBV20-1, the J gene TRBJ2-1; 14 bases line up with TRBD2. The trim removed 4 bases at V and 6 bases at J, leaving 8 bases unmatched. The CDR3 contains 16 residues. Germline-derived CDR1 and CDR2 are DFQATT and SNEGSKA (reference sequence). As DNA, the CDR3 is TGCAGTGCTACTGGGACTAGCGGGAGTTGGAGCAATGAGCAGTTCTTC. This sequence encodes CSATGTSGSWSNEQFF.

The sample holds many counts of this clonotype. The chain uses TRBV7-2 and TRBJ2-1; TRBD2 matches 12 bases. The CDR3 is made up of 16 amino acids. CDR1 is SGHTA, CDR2 FQGNSA, per germline. After removal of 1 base from V and 9 bases from J, the junction contained 7 bases not matched to a gene. In DNA, the CDR3 is TGTGCCAGCAGCTTAGGTGGCCTAGCGGGAGGGGGTGAGCAGTTCTTC. Its protein is CASSLGGLAGGGEQFF.

At least ten counts were recorded for this clonotype. The chain joins TRBV4-3 to TRBJ1-3, with 7 bases lining up with TRBD1. Germline CDR1 LGHNA, CDR2 YSLEER. Trimming cost V 5 bases and J 1 base; bases outside gene matches: 8. This CDR3 is 16 amino acids long. In DNA form, the CDR3 reads TGCGCCAGCAGCTTTCGAGGACAGGCTTCTGGAAACACCATATATTTT. It translates to CASSFRGQASGNTIYF.

This clonotype has just a few counts. This chain joins TRBV20-1 and TRBJ2-2, with 9 bases identical to TRBD2. CDR1 and CDR2 (germline): DFQATT, SNEGSKA (reference sequence). Trimming removed 3 bases from V and 2 bases from J; junction bases left unmatched: 7. CDR3 length: 16 amino acids. CDR3 residues: CSASSMGLANTGELFF. The CDR3 bases are TGCAGTGCTAGTTCTATGGGACTAGCTAACACCGGGGAGCTGTTTTTT.

There are many counts of this clonotype. The chain uses TRBV20-1 and TRBJ2-3; D remains ambiguous. V gave up 2 bases and J gave up 5 bases, with 8 bases separating them. This CDR3 has 12 residues. CDR1 and CDR2 from the germline V gene are DFQATT and SNEGSKA (reference sequence). For the CDR3, the DNA is TGCAGTGCTAGATCACCGAAAGATACGCAGTATTTT. This gives the protein CSARSPKDTQYF.

In its sample, this clonotype was seen many times. The CDR3 is CASSESTDTQYF. The CDR3 nucleotides read TGCGCCAGCAGTGAAAGCACAGATACGCAGTATTTT. V usage is TRBV10-1 and J usage is TRBJ2-3; D remains ambiguous. CDR1 WNHNN and CDR2 SYGVQD come from the germline V gene (reference sequence). The V and J ends lost 3 bases and 0 bases respectively, with 1 base between them. The CDR3 contains 12 residues.

V usage is TRBV19 and J usage is TRBJ1-1, with 10 nucleotides matching TRBD1. Germline CDR1 LNHDA, CDR2 SQIVND (reference sequence). There are 14 residues in the CDR3. The ends lost 7 bases at V and 3 bases at J; junction bases unmatched: 5. Written as DNA, the CDR3 is TGTGCCAGTACCACGACAGGGGGCCACACTGAAGCTTTCTTT. It specifies CASTTTGGHTEAFF.

This clonotype has a count of ten or more. CDR3 in amino acids: CSARDYTYEQYF. In nucleotides, the CDR3 is TGCAGTGCTAGAGATTACACCTACGAGCAGTACTTC. The chain joins TRBV20-1 to TRBJ2-7; D is unclear. V was trimmed by 0 bases and J by 2 bases, leaving 5 bases between them. CDR3 length equals 12 residues. Per germline, CDR1 DFQATT and CDR2 SNEGSKA (reference sequence).

This clonotype was seen a handful of times. The chain has TRBV18 and TRBJ2-5; 9 bases are shared with TRBD1. With V trimmed by 3 bases and J by 7 bases, 6 bases remained unmatched. Looked up from germline, CDR1 is KGHSH and CDR2 is LQKENI. The CDR3 contains 14 residues. The CDR3 region has the DNA TGTGCCAGCTCACCTAGGACAGGGGACGGGACCCAGTACTTC. It specifies CASSPRTGDGTQYF.

This clonotype was seen only a few times. The V and J genes are TRBV6-5 and TRBJ2-7; 7 bases agree with TRBD1. The CDR3 is 15 amino acids. Germline V CDR1 and CDR2: MNHEY, SVGAGI. The V and J ends lost 2 bases and 2 bases, in that order; junction bases with no gene match: 6. The CDR3 reads CASSYPGQNTYEQYF. The DNA of the CDR3 is TGTGCCAGCAGTTACCCGGGACAGAATACCTACGAGCAGTACTTC.

This clonotype occurred many times. The genes are TRBV27 and TRBJ1-3; 7 bases map to TRBD1. The length of the CDR3 is 14 residues. V lost 8 bases to trimming and J lost 4 bases; unmatched junction nucleotides: 8. The germline V gene has CDR1 MNHEY and CDR2 SMNVEV (reference sequence). CDR3 sequence reads: CASGRQGGGNTIYF. The DNA for the CDR3 is TGTGCCAGCGGAAGACAGGGAGGGGGAAACACCATATATTTT.

This rearrangement joins TRBV6-6 to TRBJ1-1; 8 positions agree with TRBD1. Germline CDR1 MNHNY, CDR2 SVGAGI (reference sequence). The CDR3 contains 12 residues. The CDR3 loop reads CASWEHRGEAFF. CDR3 sequence (DNA): TGTGCTTCGTGGGAACACAGGGGGGAAGCTTTCTTT.

The chain has TRBV12-3 or TRBV12-4 and TRBJ2-1; D call uncertain. Trimming cost V 3 bases and J 0 bases, with 6 bases left between them. The CDR3 runs to 14 residues. The CDR3 spells CASSFTSSYNEQFF. The DNA of the CDR3 is TGTGCCAGCAGTTTTACCAGCTCCTACAATGAGCAGTTCTTC.

The sample holds a few counts of this clonotype. The rearrangement joins TRBV5-1 to TRBJ2-1; maybe TRBD2 (6 bases). With 2 bases removed from V and 6 bases from J, the gap between germline ends came to 21 bases. Per the germline V gene, CDR1 is SGHRS and CDR2 is YFSETQ. This CDR3 has 17 amino acids. The CDR3: CASSLSLPIRRGNEQFF. The CDR3 nucleotides are TGCGCCAGCAGCTTAAGCTTGCCTATCCGGCGGGGCAATGAGCAGTTCTTC.

This clonotype appeared many times. The junction and the germline gene differ at one end; a read error may be behind it. V usage is TRBV12-3 or TRBV12-4 and J usage is TRBJ2-2; 10 positions match TRBD2. The CDR3 is 15 residues long. The CDR3 nucleotides read TGTGCCAGCAGATTAGCGGGAGGGAACACCGGGGAGCTGTTTTTT. Amino acid sequence: CASRLAGGNTGELFF.

This clonotype was seen only once. This chain links TRBV10-3 with TRBJ2-6, with 7 positions matching TRBD1. The V segment lost 4 bases and the J segment 0 bases; nucleotides outside the gene matches: 3. The germline V gene encodes CDR1 ENHRY and CDR2 SYGVKD. The CDR3 is 16 residues long. The CDR3 reads CAISGTGNSGANVLTF. CDR3 DNA: TGTGCCATCAGTGGGACAGGAAACTCTGGGGCCAACGTCCTGACTTTC.

The chain couples TRBV20-1 to TRBJ2-7; D not certain. V lost 5 bases to trimming and J lost 3 bases, with 14 bases between them. CDR3 length: 13 amino acids. In germline, CDR1 is DFQATT, CDR2 SNEGSKA (reference sequence). The CDR3 DNA reads as TGCAGTGCTCGTCCGTTGGGAAGCTACGAGCAGTACTTC. It specifies CSARPLGSYEQYF.

The chain joins TRBV29-1 to TRBJ2-1; D is perhaps TRBD2 (6 bases). The CDR3 length is 14 residues. V gave up 6 bases and J gave up 14 bases, with 26 bases separating them. Looked up from germline, CDR1 is SQVTM and CDR2 is ANQGSEA. The DNA for the CDR3 is TGCAGCGTGGTCAAGGGCGGGATAAGCGAGGGTGAGTTCTTC. Translating gives CSVVKGGISEGEFF.

The J gene is TRBJ2-2, the V gene TRBV20-1, with a tentative D call TRBD2 (7 bases). Germline lookup yields CDR1 DFQATT and CDR2 SNEGSKA (reference sequence). This CDR3 contains 16 residues. Trimming pared 5 bases from V and 3 bases from J, leaving 19 bases between. The CDR3 sequence is CSAWGGRTVHTGELFF. The CDR3 DNA reads TGCAGTGCTTGGGGGGGGCGGACCGTGCACACCGGGGAGCTGTTTTTT.

This clonotype occurred a few times. The V gene is TRBV20-1, the J gene TRBJ2-4; maybe TRBD2 (7 bases). The V end was cut by 4 bases, the J end by 4 bases, with 11 bases between. This CDR3 region has 13 residues. Germline V gives CDR1 DFQATT, CDR2 SNEGSKA (reference sequence). For the CDR3, the DNA is TGCAGTGCTATCGAGGGGGGGAAAAACATTCAGTACTTC. Translated: CSAIEGGKNIQYF.

The table lists this clonotype with many counts. V gene TRBV7-2 combines with J gene TRBJ2-3; D unresolved. Germline assignment: CDR1 SGHTA and CDR2 FQGNSA. This CDR3 spans 12 amino acids. Trimming removed 5 bases from V and 5 bases from J, with 8 bases in between. The CDR3 nucleotides read TGTGCCAGCAGCCCCCTCCAAGATACGCAGTATTTT. It translates to CASSPLQDTQYF.

This clonotype was seen once. A much larger clone sits a single nucleotide away, making a read error possible. This rearrangement joins TRBV11-2 to TRBJ2-1; D assignment may be TRBD1 or TRBD2 (6 bases each). Germline assignment: CDR1 SGHAT and CDR2 FQNNGV. This CDR3 is built from 15 residues. V lost 3 bases and J lost 8, with 17 bases in between. DNA of the CDR3: TGTGCCAGCAGCTTGTCCGGGGGCGGGTTCGATGAGCAGTTCTTC. It translates to CASSLSGGGFDEQFF.

In its sample, this clonotype was seen a few times. V gene TRBV20-1 combines with J gene TRBJ2-1, with TRBD1 matching over 7 bases. The CDR3 contains 13 residues. Per germline, CDR1 DFQATT and CDR2 SNEGSKA (reference sequence). Trimming at V came to 0 bases and at J to 9 bases, leaving 5 bases not matched to a gene. The DNA for the CDR3 is TGCAGTGCTAGAGATGACAGGGTCGGTGAGCAGTTCTTC. Its protein is CSARDDRVGEQFF.